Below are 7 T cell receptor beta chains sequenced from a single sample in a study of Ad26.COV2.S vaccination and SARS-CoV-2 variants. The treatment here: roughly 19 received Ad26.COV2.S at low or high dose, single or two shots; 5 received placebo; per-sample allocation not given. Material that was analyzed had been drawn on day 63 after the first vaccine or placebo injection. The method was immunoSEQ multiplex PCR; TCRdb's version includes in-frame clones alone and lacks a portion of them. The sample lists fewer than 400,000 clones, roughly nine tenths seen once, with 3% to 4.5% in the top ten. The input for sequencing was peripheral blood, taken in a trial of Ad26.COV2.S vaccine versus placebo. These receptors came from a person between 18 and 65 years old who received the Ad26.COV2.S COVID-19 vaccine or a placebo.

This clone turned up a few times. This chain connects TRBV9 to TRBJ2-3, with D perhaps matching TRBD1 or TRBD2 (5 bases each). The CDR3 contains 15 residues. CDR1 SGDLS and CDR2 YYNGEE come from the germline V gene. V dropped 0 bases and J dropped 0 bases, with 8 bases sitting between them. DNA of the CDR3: TGTGCCAGCAGCGTAGTCGGGGCTAGCACAGATACGCAGTATTTT. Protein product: CASSVVGASTDTQYF. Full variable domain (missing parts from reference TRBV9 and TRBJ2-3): DSGVTQTPKHLITATGQRVTLRCSPRSGDLSVYWYQQSLDQGLQFLIQYYNGEERAKGNILERFSAQQFPDLHSELNLSSLELGDSALYFCASSVVGASTDTQYFGPGTRLTVL.

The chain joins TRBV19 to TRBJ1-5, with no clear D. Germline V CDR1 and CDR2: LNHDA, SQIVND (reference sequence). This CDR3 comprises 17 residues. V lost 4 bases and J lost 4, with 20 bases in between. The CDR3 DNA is TGTGCCAGTAGTAGAAGTCTGAAGCTTGCCCCTAATCAGCCCCAGCATTTT. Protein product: CASSRSLKLAPNQPQHF.

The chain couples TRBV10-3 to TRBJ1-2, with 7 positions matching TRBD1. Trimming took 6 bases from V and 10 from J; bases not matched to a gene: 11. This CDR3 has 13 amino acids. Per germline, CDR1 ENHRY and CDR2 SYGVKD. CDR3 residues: CAISPELQGTYTF. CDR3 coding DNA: TGTGCCATCAGCCCGGAATTACAGGGGACCTACACCTTC.

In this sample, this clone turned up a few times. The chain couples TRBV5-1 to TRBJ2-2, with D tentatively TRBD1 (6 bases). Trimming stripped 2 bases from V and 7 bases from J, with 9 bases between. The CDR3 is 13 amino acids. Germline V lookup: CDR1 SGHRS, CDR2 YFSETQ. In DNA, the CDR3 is TGCGCCAGCAGCTTCAGGGGAAGCGGGGAGCTGTTTTTT. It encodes CASSFRGSGELFF.

The CDR3 loop is CASSLKVDFSYEQYF. The CDR3 nucleotides read TGCGCCAGCAGCTTGAAGGTTGACTTCTCCTACGAGCAGTACTTC. The gene calls are TRBV5-1 and TRBJ2-7; no firm D call. Trimming took off 1 base at V and 0 bases at J, with 11 bases between the two ends. The germline gives CDR1 SGHRS, CDR2 YFSETQ. The CDR3 length is 15 residues.

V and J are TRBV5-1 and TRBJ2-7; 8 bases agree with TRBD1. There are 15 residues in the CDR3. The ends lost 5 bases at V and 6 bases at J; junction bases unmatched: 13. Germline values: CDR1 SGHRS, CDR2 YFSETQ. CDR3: CASSFSGQGAREQYF. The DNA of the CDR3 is TGCGCCAGCAGTTTTTCCGGACAGGGAGCTCGCGAGCAGTACTTC.

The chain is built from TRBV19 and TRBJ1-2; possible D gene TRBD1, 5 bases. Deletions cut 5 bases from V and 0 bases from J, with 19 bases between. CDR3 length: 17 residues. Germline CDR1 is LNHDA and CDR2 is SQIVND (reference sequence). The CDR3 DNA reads TGTGCCAGTAGTCGAAGTTTCGCCGGGGACGCTAACTATGGCTACACCTTC. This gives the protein CASSRSFAGDANYGYTF.